These T cell receptor beta chains were read from a single sample in a study of T cell changes during pregnancy in multiple sclerosis. Profiling relied on immunoSEQ multiplex PCR, and the TCRdb table lists in-frame clones only, not all of them. The sample comprises 55,000 to 65,000 clones, just under 95% of which are singletons, and approximately 1.5% rests with the top ten. Source: peripheral blood, taken in the second trimester of pregnancy. Receptor source: a female donor with multiple sclerosis, enrolled in a pregnancy study. Each CDR3 is given with its conserved first and last residue. The D gene is left open where the match is weak. Size tells how often a clone was seen (once, few, many) or the class of an expanded clone, and some rows leave it out.

>.|TRBV10-1|TRBJ2-1|TRBD2
CASSDFGTRTDNEQFF
TGCGCCAGCAGTGATTTCGGGACTAGGACGGACAATGAGCAGTTCTTC
>.|TRBV19|TRBJ1-3|TRBD1
CASGRQGFSGNTIYF
TGTGCCTCAGGGAGACAGGGCTTCTCTGGAAACACCATATATTTT
>.|TRBV2|TRBJ1-2|.
CASSERRVEGYTF
TGTGCCAGCAGTGAACGGAGGGTGGAGGGCTACACCTTC
>.|TRBV11-2|TRBJ2-7|.
CASHTRTESYEQYF
TGTGCCAGCCATACCCGGACAGAATCCTACGAGCAGTACTTC
>.|TRBV30|TRBJ2-7|.
CAWSVQTRGRSYEQYF
TGTGCCTGGAGTGTCCAAACTAGAGGACGATCCTACGAGCAGTACTTC
>.|TRBV5-1|TRBJ2-7|TRBD2
CASSSGLAGSYEQYF
TGCGCCAGCAGCTCGGGACTAGCGGGCTCCTACGAGCAGTACTTC
>.|TRBV5-4|TRBJ2-7|TRBD2
CASSPRLAGIHEQYF
TGTGCCAGCAGCCCGCGGCTAGCGGGAATCCACGAGCAGTACTTC
>.|TRBV9|TRBJ2-3|.
CASSVDRVAPDTQYF
TGTGCCAGCAGCGTAGATCGTGTAGCCCCAGATACGCAGTATTTT
>.|TRBV11-1|TRBJ2-7|.
CASSRVSGTYEQYF
TGTGCCAGCAGTCGGGTTAGCGGAACCTACGAGCAGTACTTC
>.|TRBV5-1|TRBJ2-7|.
CASSSPGAGANEQYF
TGCGCCAGCAGCTCGCCGGGGGCGGGAGCAAACGAGCAGTACTTC
>.|TRBV7-2|TRBJ1-2|TRBD1
CASSFPGTAYTF
TGTGCCAGCAGCTTCCCCGGGACAGCTTACACCTTC
>.|TRBV29-1|TRBJ2-1|TRBD2
CSVIAGGWGEQFF
TGCAGCGTGATAGCGGGAGGTTGGGGTGAGCAGTTCTTC
>.|TRBV6-4|TRBJ2-6|TRBD1
CASSEQGTGANVLTF
TGTGCCAGCAGCGAACAGGGGACTGGGGCCAACGTCCTGACTTTC
>.|TRBV5-1|TRBJ1-1|.
CASSLDSRRLMNTEAFF
TGCGCCAGCAGCTTGGACAGCAGGCGTCTAATGAACACTGAAGCTTTCTTT
>.|TRBV28|TRBJ1-5|TRBD1
CASRPGGLGNQPQHF
TGTGCCAGCAGACCAGGGGGTCTGGGCAATCAGCCCCAGCATTTT
>.|TRBV19|TRBJ1-2|.
CASSSGITFGYTF
TGTGCCAGTAGCTCCGGGATTACTTTTGGCTACACCTTC
>.|TRBV6-6|TRBJ1-1|.
CASLQGVAFF
TGTGCCAGTCTGCAAGGGGTAGCTTTCTTT
>.|TRBV9|TRBJ2-7|.
CASSVGPDSYEQYF
TGTGCCAGCAGCGTAGGGCCAGACTCCTACGAGCAGTACTTC
>.|TRBV11-2|TRBJ2-3|.
CASSLPFDRSSTDTQYF
TGTGCCAGCAGCCTTCCTTTCGACAGGAGTAGCACAGATACGCAGTATTTT
>.|TRBV9|TRBJ2-5|.
CASSVGVAFQETQYF
TGTGCCAGCAGCGTAGGGGTAGCTTTCCAAGAGACCCAGTACTTC
>.|TRBV6-5|TRBJ1-2|.
CASNGGTNYGYTF
TGTGCCAGCAACGGGGGGACCAACTATGGCTACACCTTC
>.|TRBV5-6|TRBJ2-5|TRBD1
CASSSAGQGRETQYF
TGTGCCAGCAGCTCGGCGGGACAGGGGAGGGAGACCCAGTACTTC
>.|TRBV7-3|TRBJ2-1|TRBD2
CASSPLAGAGYNEQFF
TGTGCCAGCAGCCCCCTAGCGGGGGCGGGGTACAATGAGCAGTTCTTC
>.|TRBV11-2|TRBJ2-7|.
CASSSDSFPYEQYF
TGTGCCAGCAGCTCGGACTCCTTCCCCTACGAGCAGTACTTC
>.|TRBV2|TRBJ1-5|TRBD1
CASSGDRASQPQHF
TGTGCCAGCAGTGGGGACAGGGCGAGTCAGCCCCAGCATTTT
>.|TRBV4-1|TRBJ1-4|TRBD1
CASSQDAAGTGSEKLFF
TGCGCCAGCAGCCAAGACGCGGCCGGGACAGGGAGTGAAAAACTGTTTTTT
>.|TRBV30|TRBJ1-5|TRBD1
CAWSRDRGGNQPQHF
TGTGCCTGGAGTAGGGACAGGGGAGGGAATCAGCCCCAGCATTTT
>.|TRBV11-2|TRBJ2-7|TRBD2
CASSLTSGSPQVEQYF
TGTGCCAGCAGCCTGACTAGCGGGAGTCCCCAAGTGGAGCAGTACTTC
>.|TRBV30|TRBJ1-5|.
CAWSGRDGYGNQPQHF
TGTGCCTGGAGTGGGCGAGACGGGTATGGCAATCAGCCCCAGCATTTT
>.|TRBV5-4|TRBJ1-1|TRBD1
CASSASRGRTEAFF
TGTGCCAGCAGCGCAAGCAGGGGGCGCACTGAAGCTTTCTTT
>.|TRBV25-1|TRBJ2-7|TRBD1
CASSELYRDRVFYEQYF
TGTGCCAGCAGTGAGTTATATAGGGACAGGGTGTTCTACGAGCAGTACTTC
>once|TRBV29-1|TRBJ2-1|TRBD2
CSVLASGRTFYNEQFF
TGCAGCGTTCTAGCTAGCGGGAGGACCTTCTACAATGAGCAGTTCTTC
>few|TRBV10-3|TRBJ1-3|.
CAISGISPASSGNTIYF
TGTGCCATCAGTGGGATATCCCCTGCTAGCTCTGGAAACACCATATATTTT
>.|TRBV19|TRBJ1-1|.
CASSIDRATGTFF
TGTGCCAGTAGTATAGATAGGGCAACCGGGACTTTCTTT
>.|TRBV30|TRBJ2-1|.
CAWNVQGVGDNEQFF
TGTGCCTGGAATGTACAGGGAGTTGGGGACAATGAGCAGTTCTTC
>.|TRBV5-1|TRBJ2-3|TRBD1
CASSPGQGPSTDTQYF
TGCGCCAGCAGCCCAGGACAGGGGCCTAGCACAGATACGCAGTATTTT
>.|TRBV7-6|TRBJ1-1|TRBD1
CASSLALFQGARNTEAFF
TGTGCCAGCAGCTTAGCGTTGTTCCAGGGGGCGAGGAACACTGAAGCTTTCTTT
>.|TRBV27|TRBJ2-6|.
CASSQRAVGANVLTF
TGTGCCAGCAGCCAGCGGGCCGTCGGGGCCAACGTCCTGACTTTC
>.|TRBV4-2|TRBJ2-2|TRBD2
CASRQAGEGTGELFF
TGTGCCAGCAGACAAGCGGGAGAGGGCACCGGGGAGCTGTTTTTT
>.|TRBV5-1|TRBJ2-1|TRBD1
CASSLGQGTNEQFF
TGCGCCAGCAGCTTGGGACAGGGGACCAATGAGCAGTTCTTC
>few|TRBV5-1|TRBJ2-1|.
CASSARPRRQFF
TGCGCCAGCAGCGCCCGACCCCGGAGGCAGTTCTTC
>.|TRBV7-2|TRBJ2-1|.
CASSPLFGTEQFF
TGTGCCAGCAGCCCCCTCTTCGGGACAGAGCAGTTCTTC
>.|TRBV7-2|TRBJ2-5|.
CASSLAGGAETQYF
TGTGCCAGCAGCTTAGCAGGGGGTGCGGAGACCCAGTACTTC
>.|TRBV10-1|TRBJ2-1|.
CASTPGLGNNEQFF
TGCGCCAGCACTCCGGGACTGGGTAACAATGAGCAGTTCTTC
>.|TRBV29-1|TRBJ1-4|.
CSVNKGFDEKLFF
TGCAGCGTGAACAAGGGGTTCGATGAAAAACTGTTTTTT
>.|TRBV30|TRBJ2-2|TRBD1
CAWKDRGFTGELFF
TGTGCCTGGAAGGACAGGGGGTTTACCGGGGAGCTGTTTTTT
>.|TRBV19|TRBJ1-1|TRBD1
CASSGQGGAEAFF
TGTGCCAGTAGTGGACAGGGGGGCGCAGAAGCTTTCTTT
>.|TRBV5-4|TRBJ2-5|TRBD2
CASSLRLAATLGETQYF
TGTGCCAGCAGCTTGAGGCTAGCGGCCACCTTGGGGGAGACCCAGTACTTC
>.|TRBV7-2|TRBJ2-7|TRBD1
CASSPDRGSHEQYF
TGTGCCAGCAGCCCGGACAGGGGGTCCCACGAGCAGTACTTC
>.|TRBV7-9|TRBJ2-7|TRBD1
CASSVIGQGRISYEQYF
TGTGCCAGCAGCGTAATTGGACAGGGGCGTATTTCCTACGAGCAGTACTTC
>.|TRBV6-5|TRBJ2-1|TRBD2
CASSSIGTSGLWQFF
TGTGCCAGCAGTTCCATCGGGACTAGCGGCCTGTGGCAGTTCTTC